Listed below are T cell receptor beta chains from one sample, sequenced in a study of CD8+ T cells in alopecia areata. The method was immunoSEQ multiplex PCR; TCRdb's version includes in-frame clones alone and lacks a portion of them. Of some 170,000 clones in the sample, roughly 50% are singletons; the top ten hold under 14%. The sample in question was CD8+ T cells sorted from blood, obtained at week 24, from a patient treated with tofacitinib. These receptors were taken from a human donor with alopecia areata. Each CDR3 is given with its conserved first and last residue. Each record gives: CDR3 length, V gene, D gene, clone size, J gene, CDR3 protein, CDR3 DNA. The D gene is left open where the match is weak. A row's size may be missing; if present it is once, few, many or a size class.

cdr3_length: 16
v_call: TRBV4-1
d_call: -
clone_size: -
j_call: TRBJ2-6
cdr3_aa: CASSRNPGSGANVLTF
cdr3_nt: TGCGCCAGCAGCCGCAACCCGGGCTCTGGGGCCAACGTCCTGACTTTC

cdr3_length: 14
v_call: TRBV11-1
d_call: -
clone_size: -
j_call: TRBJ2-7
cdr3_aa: CASSFYSGSYEQYF
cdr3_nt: TGTGCCAGCAGCTTCTACAGCGGCTCCTACGAGCAGTACTTC

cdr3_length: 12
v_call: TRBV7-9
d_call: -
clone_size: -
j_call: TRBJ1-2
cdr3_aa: CASTNSYDGYTF
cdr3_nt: TGTGCCAGCACCAATAGTTACGATGGCTACACCTTC

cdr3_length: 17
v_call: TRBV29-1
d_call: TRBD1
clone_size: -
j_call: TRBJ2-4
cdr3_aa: CSVQVPGQGSAKNIQYF
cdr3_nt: TGCAGCGTCCAAGTCCCGGGACAGGGATCAGCCAAAAACATTCAGTACTTC

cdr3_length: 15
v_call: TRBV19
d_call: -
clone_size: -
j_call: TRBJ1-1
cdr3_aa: CASSPRRDGETEAFF
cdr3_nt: TGTGCCAGTAGCCCTCGCAGGGATGGAGAGACTGAAGCTTTCTTT

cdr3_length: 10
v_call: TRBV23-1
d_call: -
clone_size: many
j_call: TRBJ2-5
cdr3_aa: CASKEETQYF
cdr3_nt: TGCGCCAGCAAAGAGGAGACCCAGTACTTC

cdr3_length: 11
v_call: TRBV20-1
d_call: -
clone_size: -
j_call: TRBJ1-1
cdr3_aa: CSARSYTEAFF
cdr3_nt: TGCAGTGCTAGGTCTTACACTGAAGCTTTCTTT

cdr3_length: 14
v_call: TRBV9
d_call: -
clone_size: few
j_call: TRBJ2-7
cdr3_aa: CASSVGRVSYEQYF
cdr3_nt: TGTGCCAGCAGCGTAGGTCGGGTCTCCTACGAGCAGTACTTC

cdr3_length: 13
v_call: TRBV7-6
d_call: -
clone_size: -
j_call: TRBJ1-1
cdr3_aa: CASSAQGGTEAFF
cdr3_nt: TGTGCCAGCAGCGCACAGGGAGGCACTGAAGCTTTCTTT

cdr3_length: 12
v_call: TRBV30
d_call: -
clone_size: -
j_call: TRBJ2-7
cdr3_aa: CAWTVGTYEQYF
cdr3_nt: TGTGCCTGGACAGTTGGGACCTACGAGCAGTACTTC

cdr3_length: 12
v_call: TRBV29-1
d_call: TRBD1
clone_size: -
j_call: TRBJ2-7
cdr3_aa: CSVLDRGYEQYF
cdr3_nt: TGCAGCGTTCTCGACAGGGGTTACGAGCAGTACTTC

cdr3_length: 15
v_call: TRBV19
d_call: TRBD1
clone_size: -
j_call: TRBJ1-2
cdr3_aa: CASSSRQGLIEGYTF
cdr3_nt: TGTGCCAGTAGTTCCAGACAGGGCTTGATCGAGGGCTACACCTTC

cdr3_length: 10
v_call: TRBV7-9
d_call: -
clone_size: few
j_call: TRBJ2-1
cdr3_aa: CASSFDEQFF
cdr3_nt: TGTGCCAGCAGCTTCGATGAGCAGTTCTTC

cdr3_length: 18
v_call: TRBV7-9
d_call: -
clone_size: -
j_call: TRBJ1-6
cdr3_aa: CASSPNGQDKLYNSPLHF
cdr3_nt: TGTGCCAGCAGCCCTAATGGGCAGGACAAACTCTATAATTCACCCCTCCACTTT

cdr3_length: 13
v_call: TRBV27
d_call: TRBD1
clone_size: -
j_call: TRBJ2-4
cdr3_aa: CASSLSGGNIQYF
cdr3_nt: TGTGCCAGCAGTTTGTCAGGGGGAAACATTCAGTACTTC

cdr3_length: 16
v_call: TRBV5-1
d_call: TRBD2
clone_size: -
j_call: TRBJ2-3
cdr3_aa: CASSPRTSGGTDTQYF
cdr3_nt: TGCGCCAGCAGCCCGAGGACTAGCGGGGGCACAGATACGCAGTATTTT

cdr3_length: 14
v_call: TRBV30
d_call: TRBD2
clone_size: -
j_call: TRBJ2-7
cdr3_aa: CAWSAGTGGYEQYF
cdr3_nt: TGTGCCTGGAGTGCAGGCACCGGGGGGTACGAGCAGTACTTC

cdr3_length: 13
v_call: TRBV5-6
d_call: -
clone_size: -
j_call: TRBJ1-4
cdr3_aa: CASSPGTNEKLFF
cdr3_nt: TGTGCCAGCAGCCCGGGGACGAATGAAAAACTGTTTTTT

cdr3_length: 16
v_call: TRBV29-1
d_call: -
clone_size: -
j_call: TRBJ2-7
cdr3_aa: CSVRGLNGQDSYEQYF
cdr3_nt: TGCAGCGTTCGTGGTCTCAACGGGCAGGACTCCTACGAGCAGTACTTC

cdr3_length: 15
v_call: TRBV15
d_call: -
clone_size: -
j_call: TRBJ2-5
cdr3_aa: CATSKPTRGDETQYF
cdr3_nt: TGTGCCACCAGCAAACCGACACGGGGTGATGAGACCCAGTACTTC

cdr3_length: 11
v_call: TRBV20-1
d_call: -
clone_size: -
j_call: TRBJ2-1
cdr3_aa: CSAKSIWEQFF
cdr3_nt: TGCAGTGCTAAAAGTATATGGGAGCAGTTCTTC

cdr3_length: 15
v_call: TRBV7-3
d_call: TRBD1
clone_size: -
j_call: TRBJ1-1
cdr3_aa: CASSDTGGGNTEAFF
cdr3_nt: TGTGCCAGCAGCGATACAGGGGGAGGGAACACTGAAGCTTTCTTT

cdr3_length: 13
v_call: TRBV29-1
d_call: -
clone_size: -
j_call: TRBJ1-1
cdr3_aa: CSVEESGNTEAFF
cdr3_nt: TGCAGCGTTGAAGAGAGTGGGAACACTGAAGCTTTCTTT

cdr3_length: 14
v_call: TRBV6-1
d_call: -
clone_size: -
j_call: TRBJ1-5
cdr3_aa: CASRDVYSNQPQHF
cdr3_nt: TGTGCCAGCAGGGACGTTTATAGCAATCAGCCCCAGCATTTT

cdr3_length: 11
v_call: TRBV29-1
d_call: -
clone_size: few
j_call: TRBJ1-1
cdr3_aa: CSGQGGTEAFF
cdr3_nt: TGCAGCGGACAAGGGGGCACTGAAGCTTTCTTT

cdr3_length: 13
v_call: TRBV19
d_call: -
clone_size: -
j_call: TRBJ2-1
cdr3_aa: CASSYGPGREQFF
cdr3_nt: TGTGCCAGTAGTTACGGACCAGGGCGCGAGCAGTTCTTC

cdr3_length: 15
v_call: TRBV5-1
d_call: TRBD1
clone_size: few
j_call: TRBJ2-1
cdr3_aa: CASSLGQGARNEQFF
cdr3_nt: TGCGCCAGCAGCTTGGGACAGGGGGCGAGAAATGAGCAGTTCTTC

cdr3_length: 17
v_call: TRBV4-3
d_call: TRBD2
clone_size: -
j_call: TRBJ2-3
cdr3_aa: CASSQDPSGGEADTQYF
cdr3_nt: TGCGCCAGCAGCCAAGATCCTAGCGGGGGTGAGGCAGATACGCAGTATTTT

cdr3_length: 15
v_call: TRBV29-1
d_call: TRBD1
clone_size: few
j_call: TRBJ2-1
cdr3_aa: CSVEDRTGGRDEQFF
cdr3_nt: TGCAGCGTTGAAGATCGGACAGGGGGGAGGGATGAGCAGTTCTTC